A selection of T cell receptor beta chains follows, all from one sample in a study of siplizumab effects on memory and regulatory T cells. Clones were read by immunoSEQ multiplex PCR, and TCRdb kept only the in-frame ones, dropping some. The table shows 70,000 or so clones, with under 95% occurring only once. Material for sequencing was CD8+ T cells sorted from blood. All receptors come from a human donor in good health. Both conserved end residues are part of each CDR3. The D gene is left open where the match is weak. Rows give clone size only sometimes, using once, few, many, or a class for an expanded clone.

V	D	size	J	CDR3	DNA
TRBV7-9	NA	once	TRBJ2-4	CASSLVLPGPKNIQYF	TGTGCCAGCAGCTTAGTCTTACCAGGTCCTAAAAACATTCAGTACTTC
TRBV19	TRBD1	NA	TRBJ1-5	CASSTQQGFNQPQHF	TGTGCCAGTAGTACCCAACAGGGGTTCAATCAGCCCCAGCATTTT
TRBV9	NA	NA	TRBJ1-2	CASSVEGEDGYTF	TGTGCCAGCAGCGTAGAGGGCGAGGATGGCTACACCTTC
TRBV29-1	NA	NA	TRBJ1-1	CSGGRGTEAFF	TGCAGCGGGGGCAGGGGTACTGAAGCTTTCTTT
TRBV29-1	NA	NA	TRBJ1-3	CSVEDLGNSGNTIYF	TGCAGCGTTGAAGATCTCGGTAACTCTGGAAACACCATATATTTT
TRBV21-1	NA	NA	TRBJ2-1	CASSKDARDVPYNEQFF	TGTGCCAGCAGCAAAGATGCCAGGGACGTCCCCTACAATGAGCAGTTCTTC
TRBV2	NA	NA	TRBJ1-3	CASSEVAGRGNTIYF	TGTGCCAGCAGTGAAGTAGCAGGGAGAGGAAACACCATATATTTT
TRBV5-1	NA	NA	TRBJ2-7	CASSPPAGPYEQYF	TGCGCCAGCAGCCCGCCGGCCGGGCCCTACGAGCAGTACTTC
TRBV19	NA	NA	TRBJ1-6	CASSIWTLNSPLHF	TGTGCCAGTAGTATTTGGACCCTCAATTCACCCCTCCACTTT
TRBV19	TRBD1	NA	TRBJ2-6	CASSIGVGTGDFGANVLTF	TGTGCCAGTAGTATTGGAGTGGGGACAGGGGATTTTGGGGCCAACGTCCTGACTTTC
TRBV19	NA	NA	TRBJ2-2	CASSITTGELFF	TGTGCCAGTAGTATAACGACCGGGGAGCTGTTTTTT
TRBV19	NA	NA	TRBJ2-2	CASSLQGGTGELFF	TGTGCCAGTAGCTTACAGGGAGGCACCGGGGAGCTGTTTTTT
TRBV27	NA	NA	TRBJ1-5	CASSPPGNNQPQHF	TGTGCCAGCAGTCCACCAGGGAACAATCAGCCCCAGCATTTT
TRBV19	NA	NA	TRBJ1-1	CASRWGVNTEAFF	TGTGCCAGCCGGTGGGGTGTGAACACTGAAGCTTTCTTT
TRBV15	NA	NA	TRBJ1-5	CATSRDTEVGLSQHF	TGTGCCACCAGCAGAGATACGGAGGTAGGCTTATCCCAGCATTTT
TRBV28	NA	NA	TRBJ1-2	CASSSQGRLNYGYTF	TGTGCCAGCAGTTCTCAGGGCCGACTTAACTATGGCTACACCTTC
TRBV9	NA	once	TRBJ1-4	CASSVGLTENEKLFF	TGTGCCAGCAGCGTGGGCCTTACAGAAAATGAAAAACTGTTTTTT
TRBV7-2	TRBD2	NA	TRBJ2-1	CASSLTWGLADYNEQFF	TGTGCCAGCAGCTTAACGTGGGGACTAGCGGACTACAATGAGCAGTTCTTC
TRBV30	TRBD2	NA	TRBJ2-1	CAWSPGAGAFDEQFF	TGTGCCTGGAGTCCAGGAGCGGGAGCTTTCGATGAGCAGTTCTTC
TRBV18	TRBD1	NA	TRBJ1-5	CASSLRTGDDPSNQPQHF	TGTGCCAGCTCACTACGGACAGGGGACGACCCTAGCAATCAGCCCCAGCATTTT
TRBV5-4	TRBD1	NA	TRBJ2-7	CASSVGTGSSYEQYF	TGTGCCAGCAGCGTGGGGACAGGGTCCTCCTACGAGCAGTACTTC
TRBV7-6	NA	NA	TRBJ1-6	CASSPGFSSYNSPLHF	TGTGCCAGCAGCCCGGGGTTCAGCTCCTATAATTCACCCCTCCACTTT
TRBV29-1	TRBD1	NA	TRBJ1-2	CSVEDGQVYGYTF	TGCAGCGTTGAAGACGGACAGGTTTATGGCTACACCTTC
TRBV2	NA	NA	TRBJ2-7	CASSVGSGGDEQYF	TGTGCCAGCAGCGTAGGCTCAGGGGGGGACGAGCAGTACTTC
TRBV13	NA	NA	TRBJ1-4	CASSLGDRPELFF	TGTGCCAGCAGCTTAGGGGATCGACCAGAACTGTTTTTT
TRBV7-6	NA	NA	TRBJ1-1	CASSPWTANTEAFF	TGTGCCAGCAGCCCTTGGACAGCGAACACTGAAGCTTTCTTT
TRBV27	TRBD2	NA	TRBJ2-7	CASSLSTSGFYEQYF	TGTGCCAGCAGTTTATCCACTAGCGGGTTCTACGAGCAGTACTTC
TRBV4-1	NA	NA	TRBJ1-1	CASRGQGEAFF	TGCGCCAGCAGGGGTCAGGGTGAAGCTTTCTTT
TRBV7-9	NA	NA	TRBJ2-7	CASSPQARYEQYF	TGTGCCAGCAGCCCGCAGGCGCGGTACGAGCAGTACTTC
TRBV7-9	NA	NA	TRBJ2-2	CASSLDTGELFF	TGTGCCAGCAGCTTAGACACCGGGGAGCTGTTTTTT
TRBV19	NA	NA	TRBJ1-3	CASNQDSGNTIYF	TGTGCCAGTAATCAGGACTCTGGAAACACCATATATTTT
TRBV5-6	NA	NA	TRBJ2-5	CASSLGTGSRETQYF	TGTGCCAGCAGCCTGGGGACGGGAAGCCGGGAGACCCAGTACTTC
TRBV5-4	NA	NA	TRBJ2-2	CASSLINTGELFF	TGTGCCAGCAGCTTAATTAACACCGGGGAGCTGTTTTTT
TRBV19	NA	NA	TRBJ2-7	CASSILGIDEQYF	TGTGCCAGTAGTATCCTGGGGATCGACGAGCAGTACTTC
TRBV7-3	NA	NA	TRBJ2-7	CASSLSGFGGADEQYF	TGTGCCAGCAGCTTAAGCGGCTTCGGCGGAGCTGATGAGCAGTACTTC
TRBV6-1	NA	NA	TRBJ1-2	CASSLFNYGYTF	TGTGCCAGCAGTCTATTTAACTATGGCTACACCTTC
TRBV6-6	TRBD1	NA	TRBJ1-2	CASIKTGNGYTF	TGTGCCAGCATCAAGACAGGGAATGGCTACACCTTC
TRBV9	NA	NA	TRBJ2-1	CASSPLAFGGDTHEQFF	TGTGCCAGCAGCCCCCTGGCGTTCGGTGGGGATACGCATGAGCAGTTCTTC
TRBV7-6	NA	NA	TRBJ2-3	CASSLGVVSADTQYF	TGTGCCAGCAGCTTAGGGGTGGTGAGCGCAGATACGCAGTATTTT
TRBV25-1	NA	NA	TRBJ1-1	CASSPESNTEAFF	TGTGCCAGCAGTCCTGAATCGAACACTGAAGCTTTCTTT
TRBV5-6	TRBD1	NA	TRBJ2-7	CASSLSGTGNEQYF	TGTGCCAGCAGCTTATCCGGGACAGGGAACGAGCAGTACTTC
TRBV5-1	NA	NA	TRBJ2-1	CASSLGGINSYNEQFF	TGCGCCAGCAGCCTAGGGGGAATAAATTCCTACAATGAGCAGTTCTTC
TRBV2	NA	NA	TRBJ2-7	CASTRSWGHEQYF	TGTGCCAGCACACGTAGCTGGGGGCACGAGCAGTACTTC
TRBV9	TRBD1	NA	TRBJ1-6	CASSVEPGQGENHLHF	TGTGCCAGCAGCGTAGAACCGGGGCAGGGGGAGAATCACCTCCACTTT
TRBV7-8	TRBD2	once	TRBJ2-1	CASSTGRSGTSGGNEQFF	TGTGCCAGCAGCACCGGCCGGTCAGGGACTAGCGGGGGAAATGAGCAGTTCTTC
TRBV28	TRBD1	once	TRBJ1-3	CASSSNLPGTGGQGRNTIYF	TGTGCCAGCAGTTCAAATCTTCCCGGGACAGGGGGCCAAGGGAGGAACACCATATATTTT
TRBV5-6	TRBD1	NA	TRBJ1-1	CASSLQGSTEAFF	TGTGCCAGCAGCTTACAGGGGAGCACTGAAGCTTTCTTT
TRBV30	NA	NA	TRBJ2-5	CAWSADYFQETQYF	TGTGCCTGGAGTGCCGACTACTTTCAAGAGACCCAGTACTTC
TRBV2	NA	NA	TRBJ2-7	CANIRDTSSYEQYF	TGTGCCAACATCCGGGACACAAGCTCCTACGAGCAGTACTTC
TRBV27	TRBD2	NA	TRBJ2-3	CASSWGSGFPDTQYF	TGTGCCAGCAGTTGGGGTAGCGGGTTCCCAGATACGCAGTATTTT
TRBV6-5	TRBD2	NA	TRBJ2-5	CASSYKGLADQETQYF	TGTGCCAGCAGTTACAAGGGACTAGCGGATCAAGAGACCCAGTACTTC
TRBV15	TRBD1	NA	TRBJ2-5	CATSRDRGLGETQYF	TGTGCCACCAGCAGAGACAGGGGGCTAGGGGAGACCCAGTACTTC
TRBV6-6	NA	NA	TRBJ2-1	CASTLGGGAYNEQFF	TGTGCCAGCACCCTGGGGGGTGGGGCCTACAATGAGCAGTTCTTC
TRBV5-8	NA	once	TRBJ1-6	CAFGSSYNSPLHF	TGTGCCTTCGGGAGCTCCTATAATTCACCCCTCCACTTT
TRBV11-2	NA	NA	TRBJ2-7	CASSPAGSEQYF	TGTGCCAGCAGCCCTGCTGGCTCCGAGCAGTACTTC